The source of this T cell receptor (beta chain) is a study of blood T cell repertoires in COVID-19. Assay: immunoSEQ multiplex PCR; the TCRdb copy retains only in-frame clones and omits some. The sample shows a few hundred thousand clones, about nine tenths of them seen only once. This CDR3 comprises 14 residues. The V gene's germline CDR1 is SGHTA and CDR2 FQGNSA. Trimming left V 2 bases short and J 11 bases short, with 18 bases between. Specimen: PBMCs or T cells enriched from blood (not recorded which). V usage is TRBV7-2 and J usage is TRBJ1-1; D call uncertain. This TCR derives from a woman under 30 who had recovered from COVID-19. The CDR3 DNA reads TGTGCCAGCAGCTTAAGGGTGGGAGTTAATGAGGCTTTCTTT. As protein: CASSLRVGVNEAFF.